The 9 T cell receptor beta chains in this list originate from one sample, sequenced in a study of TIL therapy for anti-PD-1-resistant metastatic lung cancer. Sequencing used immunoSEQ v3. Sequenced by immunoSEQ multiplex PCR; TCRdb stores in-frame clones only, minus some. The sample has tens of thousands of clones; around 86% are singletons. The time point denotes: pre-treatment sample, taken before nivolumab and TIL therapy. Sequencing used blood, obtained at baseline. Source of these receptors: a person aged 30 to 80 with non-small cell lung cancer.

For the CDR3, the DNA is TGTGCCAGCTCACCACCGGAAGATACGCAGTATTTT. This gives the protein CASSPPEDTQYF. V and J are TRBV18 and TRBJ2-3; no reliable D call. The V and J ends lost 0 bases and 5 bases respectively, with 3 bases between them. The CDR3 has 12 amino acids. In germline, CDR1 is KGHSH, CDR2 LQKENI.

The chain combines TRBV21-1 with TRBJ2-5; the DNA was not used to check the table's D call, TRBD2. TRBV21-1 is reported as a pseudogene. CDR3 length equals 18 residues. Written as DNA, the CDR3 is TGTGCCAGCAGCAAAGGAGGAGCGGCTAGTAAGCGACCGGAGACCCAGTACTTC. Translated, it gives CASSKGGAASKRPETQYF.

The chain links TRBV5-1 to TRBJ1-6; no firm D call. The germline gives CDR1 SGHRS, CDR2 YFSETQ. The V end lost 3 bases, the J end lost 0 bases, and 7 bases lay between the germline ends. The CDR3 length is 15 residues. The CDR3, as DNA: TGCGCCAGCAGCTGGTCCCCCTCCTATAATTCACCCCTCCACTTT. This codes for CASSWSPSYNSPLHF.

This chain joins TRBV5-6 and TRBJ1-6, with TRBD1 as a possible D gene (5 bases). The germline V gene encodes CDR1 SGHDT and CDR2 YYEEEE. With 2 bases removed from V and 4 bases from J, the gap between germline ends came to 13 bases. The CDR3 is 16 residues long. The CDR3 reads CASSFSGLLYNSPLHF. CDR3 sequence (DNA): TGTGCCAGCAGCTTTTCGGGACTGCTATATAATTCACCCCTCCACTTT.

The chain has TRBV18 and TRBJ2-7; D gene uncertain. This CDR3 contains 12 residues. Germline V gives CDR1 KGHSH, CDR2 LQKENI. V lost 2 bases and J 3 bases, leaving 5 bases between the germline ends. The CDR3 region is CASSPADYEQYF. CDR3 DNA: TGTGCCAGCTCACCAGCAGACTACGAGCAGTACTTC.

The V call is TRBV12-2, the J call TRBJ2-7. TRBV12-2 is designated a pseudogene. The CDR3 runs 16 residues. CDR3 nucleotides: TGTGCAAGTCGCTTAGAGGCGCCGGGCACTACCTACGAGCAGTACTTC. Translation: CASRLEAPGTTYEQYF.

V usage is TRBV5-4 and J usage is TRBJ1-1; TRBD1 agrees at 7 bases. This CDR3 contains 14 residues. CDR1 SGHNT and CDR2 YYREEE come from the germline V gene (reference sequence). J lost 1 base, V lost 3 bases, and 3 bases had no gene match. The CDR3 DNA follows: TGTGCCAGCAGCTCACGACAGGGGAACACTGAAGCTTTCTTT. Amino acids: CASSSRQGNTEAFF. Full variable domain (rest looked up from reference TRBV5-4 and TRBJ1-1): ETGVTQSPTHLIKTRGQQVTLRCSSQSGHNTVSWYQQALGQGPQFIFQYYREEENGRGNFPPRFSGLQFPNYSSELNVNALELDDSALYLCASSSRQGNTEAFFGQGTRLTVV.

The genes are TRBV6-5 and TRBJ2-3, with a tentative D call TRBD1 (6 bases). The germline V gene encodes CDR1 MNHEY and CDR2 SVGAGI. Trimming removed 6 bases at V and 2 bases at J, with 9 bases between. The CDR3 runs to 13 residues. DNA for the CDR3: TGTGCCAGCAGACGGGACAACACAGATACGCAGTATTTT. Translated, it gives CASRRDNTDTQYF.

This sequence joins TRBV11-2 and TRBJ1-1; D gene unclear. V lost 3 bases to trimming and J lost 0 bases, with 5 bases between them. This CDR3 has 13 residues. CDR1 and CDR2 from the germline V gene are SGHAT and FQNNGV. The CDR3 DNA reads TGTGCCAGCAGCTTCTCGATGAACACTGAAGCTTTCTTT. Protein product: CASSFSMNTEAFF. The full variable domain, completed using reference TRBV11-2 and TRBJ1-1, is EAGVAQSPRYKIIEKRQSVAFWCNPISGHATLYWYQQILGQGPKLLIQFQNNGVVDDSQLPKDRFSAERLKGVDSTLKIQPAKLEDSAVYLCASSFSMNTEAFFGQGTRLTVV.